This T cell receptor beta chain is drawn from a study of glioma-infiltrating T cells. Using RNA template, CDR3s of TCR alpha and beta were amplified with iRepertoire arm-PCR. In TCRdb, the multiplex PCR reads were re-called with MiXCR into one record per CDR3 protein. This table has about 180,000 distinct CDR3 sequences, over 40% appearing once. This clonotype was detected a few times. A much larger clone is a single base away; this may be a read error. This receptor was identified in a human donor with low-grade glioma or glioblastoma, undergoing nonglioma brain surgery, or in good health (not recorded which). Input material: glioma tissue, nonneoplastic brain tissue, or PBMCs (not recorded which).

CDR3 residues: CASSGTSGRTDKQYF. The CDR3 nucleotides are TGTGCCAGCAGCGGGACTAGCGGTCGCACAGATAAGCAGTATTTT. The chain employs TRBV28 and TRBJ2-3, with 11 nucleotides matching TRBD2. This CDR3 comprises 15 residues. Per the germline V gene, CDR1 is MDHEN and CDR2 is SYDVKM.